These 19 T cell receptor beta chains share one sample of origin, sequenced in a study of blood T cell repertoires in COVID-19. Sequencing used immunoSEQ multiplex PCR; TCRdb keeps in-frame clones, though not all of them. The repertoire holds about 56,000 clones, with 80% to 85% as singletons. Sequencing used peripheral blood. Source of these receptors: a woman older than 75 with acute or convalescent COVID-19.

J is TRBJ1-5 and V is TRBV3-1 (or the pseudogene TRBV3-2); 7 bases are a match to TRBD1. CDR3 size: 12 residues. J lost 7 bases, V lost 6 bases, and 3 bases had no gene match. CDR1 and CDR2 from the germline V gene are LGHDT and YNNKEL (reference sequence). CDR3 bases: TGTGCCAGCAGACAGGGGAGCCAGCCCCAGCATTTT. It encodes CASRQGSQPQHF.

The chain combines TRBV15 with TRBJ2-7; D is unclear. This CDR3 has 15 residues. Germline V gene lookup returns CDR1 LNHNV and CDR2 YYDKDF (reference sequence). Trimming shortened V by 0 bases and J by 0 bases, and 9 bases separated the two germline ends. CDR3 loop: CATSRDRANSYEQYF. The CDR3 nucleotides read TGTGCCACCAGCAGAGATCGCGCGAACTCCTACGAGCAGTACTTC. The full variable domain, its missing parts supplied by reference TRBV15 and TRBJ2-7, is DAMVIQNPRYQVTQFGKPVTLSCSQTLNHNVMYWYQQKSSQAPKLLFHYYDKDFNNEADTPDNFQSRRPNTSFCFLDIRSPGLGDTAMYLCATSRDRANSYEQYFGPGTRLTVT.

The CDR3 DNA sequence: TGTGCCAGCAGCCAAAACAGTCTCCCAACCCTCAGTTTTGGCTACACCTTC. Amino acid sequence: CASSQNSLPTLSFGYTF. The rearrangement uses TRBV11-3 and TRBJ1-2; D is undetermined. The V gene's germline CDR1 is SGHNT and CDR2 YENEEA. Trimming removed 5 bases from V and 7 bases from J, with 26 bases in between. CDR3 length equals 17 residues.

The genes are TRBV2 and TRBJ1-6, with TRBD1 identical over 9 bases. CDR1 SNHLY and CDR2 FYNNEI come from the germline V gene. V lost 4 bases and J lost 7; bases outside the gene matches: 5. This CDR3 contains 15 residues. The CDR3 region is CASSGAGTGNSPLHF. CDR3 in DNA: TGTGCCAGCAGTGGGGCCGGGACAGGGAATTCACCCCTCCACTTT.

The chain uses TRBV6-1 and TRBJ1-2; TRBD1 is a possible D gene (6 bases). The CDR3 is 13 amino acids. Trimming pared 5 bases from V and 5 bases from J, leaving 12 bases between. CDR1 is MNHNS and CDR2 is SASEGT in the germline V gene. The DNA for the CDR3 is TGTGCCAGCAGTAGAAACAGGGAGTATGGCTACACCTTC. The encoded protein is CASSRNREYGYTF.

The CDR3 DNA follows: TGTGCCAGCAGCTTGTTCGCATTTGAGGACACTGAAGCTTTCTTT. It translates to CASSLFAFEDTEAFF. The V call is TRBV5-4, the J call TRBJ1-1; D is uncertain. V was pared by 1 base and J by 3 bases, with 13 bases between. CDR3 length equals 15 residues. Looked up from germline, CDR1 is SGHNT and CDR2 is YYREEE (reference sequence).

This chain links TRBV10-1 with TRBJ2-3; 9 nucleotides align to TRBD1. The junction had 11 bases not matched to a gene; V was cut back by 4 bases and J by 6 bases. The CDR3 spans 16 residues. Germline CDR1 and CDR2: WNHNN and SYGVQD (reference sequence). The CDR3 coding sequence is TGCGCCAGCAGTGCCTCCTCCGGGACAGGGATGGATACGCAGTATTTT. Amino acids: CASSASSGTGMDTQYF.

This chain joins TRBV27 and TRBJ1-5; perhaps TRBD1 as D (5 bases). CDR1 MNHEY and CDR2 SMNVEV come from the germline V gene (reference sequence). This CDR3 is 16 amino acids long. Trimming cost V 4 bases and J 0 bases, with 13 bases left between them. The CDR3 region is CASSSSPGLSNQPQHF. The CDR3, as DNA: TGTGCCAGCAGTTCTTCCCCAGGGCTTAGCAATCAGCCCCAGCATTTT.

CDR3 sequence (DNA): TGTGCCAGCTCACCCGGCCCTGGGGGGGCCGAGGGAAATGAGCAGTTCTTC. Translating it yields CASSPGPGGAEGNEQFF. The chain joins TRBV18 to TRBJ2-1; D perhaps matches TRBD2 (7 bases). V was pared by 3 bases and J by 7 bases, with 22 bases between. Germline CDR1 reads KGHSH; CDR2 reads LQKENI. The CDR3 sequence is 17 residues long.

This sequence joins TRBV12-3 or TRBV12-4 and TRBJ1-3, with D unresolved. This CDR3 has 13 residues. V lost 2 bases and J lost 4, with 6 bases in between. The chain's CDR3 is CASSLNEGNTIYF. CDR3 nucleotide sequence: TGTGCCAGCAGTTTAAATGAGGGAAACACCATATATTTT.

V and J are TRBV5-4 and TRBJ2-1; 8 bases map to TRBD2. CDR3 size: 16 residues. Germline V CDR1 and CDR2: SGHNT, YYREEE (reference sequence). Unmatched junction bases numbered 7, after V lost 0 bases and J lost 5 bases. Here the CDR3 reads CASSLVGGGPHNEQFF. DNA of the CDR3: TGTGCCAGCAGCTTGGTGGGCGGGGGGCCTCACAATGAGCAGTTCTTC.

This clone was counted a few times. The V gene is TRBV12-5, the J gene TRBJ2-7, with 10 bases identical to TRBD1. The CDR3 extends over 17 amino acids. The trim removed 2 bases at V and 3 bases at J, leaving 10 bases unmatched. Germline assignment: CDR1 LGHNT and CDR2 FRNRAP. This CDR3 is CASGLPTGTGANYEQYF. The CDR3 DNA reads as TGTGCTAGTGGTTTGCCAACGGGGACAGGGGCTAACTACGAGCAGTACTTC.

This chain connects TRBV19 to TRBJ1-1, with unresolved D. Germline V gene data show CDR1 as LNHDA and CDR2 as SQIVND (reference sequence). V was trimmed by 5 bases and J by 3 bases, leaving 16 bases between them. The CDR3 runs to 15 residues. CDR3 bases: TGTGCCAGTAGTCCTTGGGTCAATGCGGACACTGAAGCTTTCTTT. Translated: CASSPWVNADTEAFF.

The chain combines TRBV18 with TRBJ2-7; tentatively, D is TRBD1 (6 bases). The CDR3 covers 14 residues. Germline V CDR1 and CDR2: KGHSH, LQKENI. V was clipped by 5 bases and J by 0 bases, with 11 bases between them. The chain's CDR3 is CASSYGQSSYEQYF. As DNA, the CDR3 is TGTGCCAGCTCATATGGACAGTCCTCCTACGAGCAGTACTTC.

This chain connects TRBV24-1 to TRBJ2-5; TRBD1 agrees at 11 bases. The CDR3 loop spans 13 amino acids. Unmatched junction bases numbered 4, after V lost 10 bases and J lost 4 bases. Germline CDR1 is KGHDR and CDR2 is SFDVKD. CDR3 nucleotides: TGTGCCACAGGACAGGGGGCGCGAGAGACCCAGTACTTC. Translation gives CATGQGARETQYF.

CDR3 in amino acids: CATSRGQGTYGYTF. The CDR3 bases are TGTGCCACCAGCAGGGGACAGGGGACCTATGGCTACACCTTC. The rearrangement joins TRBV15 to TRBJ1-2; 10 bases are a match to TRBD1. V gave up 3 bases and J gave up 4 bases; unmatched junction bases: 2. CDR1 and CDR2 (germline): LNHNV, YYDKDF (reference sequence). CDR3 length: 14 residues.

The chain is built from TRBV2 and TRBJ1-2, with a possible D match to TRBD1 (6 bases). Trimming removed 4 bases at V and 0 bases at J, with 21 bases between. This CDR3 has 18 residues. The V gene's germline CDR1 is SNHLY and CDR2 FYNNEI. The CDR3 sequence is CASSGLETGLKANYGYTF. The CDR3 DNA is TGTGCCAGCAGTGGATTAGAGACAGGCCTTAAAGCTAACTATGGCTACACCTTC.

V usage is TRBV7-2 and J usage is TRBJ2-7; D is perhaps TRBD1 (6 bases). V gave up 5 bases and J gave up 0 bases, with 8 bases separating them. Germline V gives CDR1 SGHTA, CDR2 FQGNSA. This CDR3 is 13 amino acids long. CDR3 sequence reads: CASSRTVSYEQYF. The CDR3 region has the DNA TGTGCCAGCAGCCGGACAGTCTCCTACGAGCAGTACTTC. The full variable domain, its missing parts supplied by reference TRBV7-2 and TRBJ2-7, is GAGVSQSPSNKVTEKGKDVELRCDPISGHTALYWYRQSLGQGLEFLIYFQGNSAPDKSGLPSDRFSAERTGGSVSTLTIQRTQQEDSAVYLCASSRTVSYEQYFGPGTRLTVT.

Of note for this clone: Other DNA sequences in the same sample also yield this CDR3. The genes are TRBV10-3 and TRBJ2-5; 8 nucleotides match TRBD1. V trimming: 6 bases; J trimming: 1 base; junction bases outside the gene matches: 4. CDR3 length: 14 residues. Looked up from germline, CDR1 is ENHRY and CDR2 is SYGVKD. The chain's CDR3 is CAISKDRAQETQYF. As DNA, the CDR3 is TGTGCCATCAGCAAGGACAGGGCCCAAGAGACCCAGTACTTC.